This TCR beta chain was sequenced during a study of T-cell reconstitution after alpha-beta-depleted transplantation in children. This CDR3 region has 19 residues. V was pared by 11 bases and J by 6 bases, with 25 bases of the junction left unmatched. Germline V gene data show CDR1 as MNHEY and CDR2 as SMNVEV (reference sequence). This clonotype appeared a few times. Unique molecular identifiers were incorporated when the TCRbeta library was constructed. TCRdb recomputed calls from the PCR reads with MiXCR, one row per CDR3 protein. The sample has more than 150,000 distinct CDR3 sequences; about 14% are singletons.

This sequence originates from a human donor who donated a stem cell graft to a child with acute lymphoblastic leukemia. Sequencing used PBMCs from the stem cell graft donor, obtained from the stem cell graft. The chain recombines TRBV27 with TRBJ2-2; TRBD1 matches 9 bases. The CDR3 here is CACGVEWDRAGTGPGELFF. CDR3 nucleotides: TGTGCCTGCGGCGTAGAATGGGACAGGGCAGGGACAGGGCCCGGGGAGCTGTTTTTT.